Listed below are T cell receptor beta chains from one sample, sequenced in a study of PD-L1 blockade in urothelial cancer. Data came from immunoSEQ multiplex PCR; TCRdb stores just in-frame clones and leaves some out. Found here are 35,000 to 45,000 clones, 80% to 95% of them singletons; the top ten hold over 9%. The sample was PBMCs, taken around atezolizumab (anti-PD-L1) treatment. The receptors shown here come from a woman in her fifties or sixties with urothelial cancer. Both conserved end residues are part of each CDR3. A D gene is named only where the DNA matches it firmly. The size field is filled for only some rows; it gives once, few, many or a size class.

d_call clone_size j_call v_call cdr3_nt cdr3_aa
- once TRBJ2-2 TRBV7-3 TGTGCCAGCAGTAAGGGGACCGGGGAGCTGTTTTTT CASSKGTGELFF
TRBD1 - TRBJ1-4 TRBV28 TGTGCCAGCAGTTTATCATGGACAGGGGAAAAACTGTTTTTT CASSLSWTGEKLFF
- - TRBJ2-1 TRBV14 TGTGCCAGCAGCCTCTCCTTCACTAATCTCCACAATGAGCAGTTCTTC CASSLSFTNLHNEQFF
- - TRBJ2-5 TRBV5-1 TGCGCCAGCAGCCGGATGCCGAAGAGGGCGGGACAAGAGACCCAGTACTTC CASSRMPKRAGQETQYF
- - TRBJ2-1 TRBV4-1 TGCGCCAGCAGCCAAGATCGGGAGACAAAGCAGTTCTTC CASSQDRETKQFF
- - TRBJ2-5 TRBV5-1 TGCGCCAGCAGCTTGGTTCCACAAGAGACCCAGTACTTC CASSLVPQETQYF
- - TRBJ1-1 TRBV7-2 TGTGCCAGCAGCTTAGGAGGCTGGAACACTGAAGCTTTCTTT CASSLGGWNTEAFF
- - TRBJ2-1 TRBV5-6 TGTGCCAGCAGCCCTTTGGTTGACCCGGGTTTCAATGAGCAGTTCTTC CASSPLVDPGFNEQFF
TRBD2 - TRBJ2-7 TRBV19 TGTGCCAGTAGTATAGGGGGCGGGAGCGCCTACGAGCAGTACTTC CASSIGGGSAYEQYF
- - TRBJ1-1 TRBV19 TGTGCCAGTAGACACACCTGGGGACAAACGACCACGAACACTGAAGCTTTCTTT CASRHTWGQTTTNTEAFF
- - TRBJ2-5 TRBV4-1 TGCGCCAGCAGTCCAGGGGTACGAGAGACCCAGTACTTC CASSPGVRETQYF
- - TRBJ2-1 TRBV18 TGTGCCAGCTCAGAGGCAGGGGCAAATGAGCAGTTCTTC CASSEAGANEQFF
- - TRBJ1-5 TRBV2 TGTGCCAGCAGTGTCGGGACAACCAATAGCAATCAGCCCCAGCATTTT CASSVGTTNSNQPQHF
- - TRBJ1-1 TRBV6-6 TGTGCCAGCACCCCATCGGGGAGTAAGAACACTGAAGCTTTCTTT CASTPSGSKNTEAFF
TRBD2 - TRBJ2-1 TRBV28 TGTGCCAGCAGCAGAATAGCGGGGGGGTACAATGAGCAGTTCTTC CASSRIAGGYNEQFF
- - TRBJ2-3 TRBV28 TGTGCCAGCAGGAGTGGAGCGGGCACAGATACGCAGTATTTT CASRSGAGTDTQYF
- - TRBJ2-2 TRBV5-1 TGCGCCAGCAGCTTGGCGACAAGGAACACCGGGGAGCTGTTTTTT CASSLATRNTGELFF
- - TRBJ1-1 TRBV4-2 TGTGCCAGCAGCCAATCGACAGGTGAGAAAGCTTTCTTT CASSQSTGEKAFF
- once TRBJ1-5 TRBV7-8 TGTGCCAGCAGCGCAGGTGGACTCGAGAATCAGCCCCAGCATTTT CASSAGGLENQPQHF
TRBD2 - TRBJ2-1 TRBV28 TGTGCCAGCAGCTCCCCCGGGAGGTCCTACAATGAGCAGTTCTTC CASSSPGRSYNEQFF
- - TRBJ1-5 TRBV6-5 TGTGCCAGCAGTTACTCGTGGAGTGGTCAGCCCCAGCATTTT CASSYSWSGQPQHF
- - TRBJ2-2 TRBV2 TGTGCCAGCAGTCTAGAGGAACCCGGGGAGCTGTTTTTT CASSLEEPGELFF
TRBD2 - TRBJ2-1 TRBV5-4 TGTGCCAGCAGCTCCGCTAGCGGGAGATTAACGAATGAGCAGTTCTTC CASSSASGRLTNEQFF